This T cell receptor (beta chain) was sequenced for a study of STAT5B mutations in CD4+ large granular lymphocyte leukemia (dated by TCRdb to the early 2020s). For context, the study as a whole: Among healthy controls, the CDR3 'QG' motif was associated with a particular HLA allele. The purity of purified fractions was confirmed by flow cytometry on FACSCanto II or FACSVerse to exceed 95% among lymphocytes. TCRbeta repertoires of CD4+ T-cell large granular lymphocyte leukemia patients were compared with those of healthy blood donors. The full study reports these points: Greater clonality appeared to be present in CD4-sorted patient repertoires than in healthy CD4+ repertoires, and the difference was retained after the putative leukemic clones were removed. Main leukemic clonotypes were private to each patient, although under 30% appeared at low frequency in other patients' non-leukemic repertoires. The data were not HLA-matched, and the relatively small sample size could explain the higher clonality seen in CD4+ compared with CD8+ T-LGLL. TRBV06-family usage was enriched among the top patient clones (8/27) compared with healthy controls (2/35).

The CDR3 contains 14 residues, cysteine and phenylalanine counted. The CDR3 DNA has 42 bases and is translated from base 1. Relative to germline, V is 5 bases shorter and J is 7 bases shorter, with 15 bases between their ends. The germline V gene sets CDR1 to SGHVS and CDR2 to FQNEAQ. In regard to this clone: Its antigen specificity is not known. Qualities for individual bases were not recorded, and no much larger clone is one base off.

Buffy coats from 37 blood donors, supplied by the Finnish Red Cross blood service, were used as healthy controls. All TCR-sequenced material derived from peripheral blood: patient blood samples and healthy donor buffy coats. Ficoll-Hypaque gradient centrifugation was used to isolate peripheral blood mononuclear cells. CD4+ cells were purified magnetically from the buffy coats of healthy controls. Genomic DNA was extracted using the Gentra Puregene Cell and Tissue kit, and a Qubit 2.0 fluorometer was used to quantify it. The immunoSEQ assay at survey resolution was applied to genomic DNA for sequencing of TCRbeta rearrangements. Regarding the original processing steps: A lowest detectable productive clonotype frequency of 2.59 x 10-5 was observed in the TCR sequencing data. Only productive TCRbeta rearrangements, defined as complete and in-frame sequences, were included in the analyses. Simpson clonality, calculated in the immunoSEQ Analyzer version 3.0, was used as the measure of sample clonality. Clones were binned by frequency as very rare, small, medium, large (1-20%) or hyperexpanded (>20%). Generation probabilities were estimated with OLGA 1.2.3, V-gene circos plots were generated with VDJtools, specificities were searched for in VDJdb, and CDR3 motifs were identified with GLIPH. TCRdb holds this immuneACCESS table with in-frame rearrangements only. Some clones are missing; in checked studies, unresolved V genes explain under half, and the rest has no known cause. The V and J calls and clone size were taken over from that table, and D and trimming were inferred from the DNA. This sample holds some 23,000 clones; 74% were observed only once. 8% to 10% of the sample lies in the top ten.

The TCR sequence derives from a human donor in good health. The chain is made from TRBV7-8 and TRBJ1-5, with an unclear D gene assignment. The sample consisted of CD4+ T cells from blood buffy coats. The CDR3 protein is CASSTNFLLQPQHF. The DNA reads as follows: TGTGCCAGCAGCACAAACTTCCTCTTGCAGCCCCAGCATTTT.